The present entry profiles one TCR beta chain with its context. This CDR3 is built from 13 residues. The V gene's germline CDR1 is SGHRS and CDR2 YFSETQ. J lost 4 bases, V lost 5 bases, and 5 bases had no gene match. This entry is derived from a study of Ad26.COV2.S vaccination and SARS-CoV-2 variants. Treatment specified: 15 to 20 received Ad26.COV2.S at low or high dose, single or two shots; several received placebo; per-sample allocation not given. The samples date from day 63 after the first vaccine or placebo injection. Some clones are missing from TCRdb's copy, which holds only in-frame ones; the method was immunoSEQ multiplex PCR. The profile shows hundreds of thousands of clones, around 87% of them singletons.

This clonotype originated in a person aged 18-65 years who received the Ad26.COV2.S COVID-19 vaccine or a placebo. The sample consisted of peripheral blood, taken in a trial of Ad26.COV2.S vaccine versus placebo. The rearrangement uses TRBV5-1 and TRBJ1-1; 7 nucleotides align to TRBD1. This CDR3 is CASRVPGGTEAFF. In nucleotides, the CDR3 is TGCGCCAGCAGGGTCCCAGGGGGCACTGAAGCTTTCTTT.